The clone carrying this TCR beta chain came up a few times. Its antigen is not known. Assay used: immunoSEQ multiplex PCR; TCRdb lists only in-frame clones, some missing. Of some 35,000 clones in the sample, about 76% were seen once. Buffy coats from healthy blood donors served as controls. V lost 0 bases and J lost 2; bases outside the gene matches: 8. This CDR3 spans 17 amino acids. Germline CDR1 is SGDLS and CDR2 is YYNGEE. This sample was taken from a study of STAT5B mutations in CD4+ large granular lymphocyte leukemia. Across the study: Among healthy controls, a particular HLA allele went with more CDR3 'QG' motifs. Study-wide findings and caveats: About 24% of private leukemic clonotypes occurred rarely in other patients' non-leukemic repertoires.

The sequenced sample consisted of CD4+ T cells from blood buffy coats. V usage is TRBV9 and J usage is TRBJ1-3, with TRBD1 matching 7 bases. The TCR originated in a human donor in good health. CDR3 DNA sequence: TGTGCCAGCAGCGTAGGAGGGGGACAGTTAGCTGGAAACACCATATATTTT. Its translation: CASSVGGGQLAGNTIYF.